The 28 T cell receptor beta chains in this list originate from one sample, sequenced in a study of T cells in tumors after PD-1 blockade. Repertoires were generated with immunoSEQ multiplex PCR, while TCRdb's copy carries only in-frame clones and drops some. The sample contains over 60,000 clones, approximately 79% of which appear only once. The starting material was PBMCs, obtained after anti-PD-1 treatment. These receptor sequences come from a human donor with basal cell carcinoma.

V usage is TRBV4-1 and J usage is TRBJ1-1; D is unclear. This CDR3 is 12 amino acids long. Germline V gives CDR1 MGHRA, CDR2 YSYEKL. V was trimmed by 2 bases and J by 3 bases, leaving 4 bases between them. CDR3 protein: CASSQRDTEAFF. CDR3 bases: TGCGCCAGCAGCCAAAGGGACACTGAAGCTTTCTTT.

J is TRBJ2-3 and V is TRBV7-9, with D perhaps matching TRBD1 (6 bases). CDR3 length: 14 residues. V was pared by 7 bases and J by 6 bases, with 17 bases between. Germline V gives CDR1 SEHNR, CDR2 FQNEAQ (reference sequence). The CDR3 protein is CASTELGRGDTQYF. DNA for the CDR3: TGTGCCAGCACCGAATTGGGTAGGGGGGATACGCAGTATTTT.

CDR3 bases: TGCGCCAGCAGCTTGATACCTAGCGAGGGCGATGAGCAGTTCTTC. Amino acid sequence: CASSLIPSEGDEQFF. This chain links TRBV5-1 with TRBJ2-1, with D tentatively TRBD2 (6 bases). This CDR3 has 15 residues. Germline CDR1 SGHRS, CDR2 YFSETQ. Trimming shortened V by 1 base and J by 8 bases, and 16 bases separated the two germline ends.

The V gene is TRBV19, the J gene TRBJ1-4; D is undetermined. CDR1 and CDR2 from the germline V gene are LNHDA and SQIVND (reference sequence). V was cut by 4 bases and J by 0 bases, with 15 bases left in between. This CDR3 spans 17 amino acids. The CDR3 sequence: CASSKARWGPTNEKLFF. CDR3 nucleotides: TGTGCCAGTAGTAAGGCCCGTTGGGGTCCAACTAATGAAAAACTGTTTTTT.

The chain uses TRBV7-8 and TRBJ2-1; D is uncertain. Germline CDR1 is SGHVS and CDR2 is FQNEAQ. The V end was cut by 1 base, the J end by 4 bases, with 14 bases between. This CDR3 has 16 residues. CDR3 loop: CASSLVRGVGYNEQFF. CDR3 coding DNA: TGTGCCAGCAGCTTAGTTCGTGGGGTAGGGTACAATGAGCAGTTCTTC.

The rearrangement joins TRBV5-4 to TRBJ1-1; a weak D match, TRBD1 (6 bases). Trimming pared 4 bases from V and 3 bases from J, leaving 16 bases between. CDR1 SGHNT and CDR2 YYREEE come from the germline V gene (reference sequence). The CDR3 is 15 residues long. The CDR3 here is CASSPASGGDTEAFF. CDR3 nucleotides: TGTGCCAGCAGCCCCGCGTCGGGGGGCGACACTGAAGCTTTCTTT.

The chain has TRBV13 and TRBJ2-6; the match to TRBD2 covers 11 bases. The CDR3 covers 18 residues. The V segment lost 5 bases and the J segment 0 bases; nucleotides outside the gene matches: 6. Germline CDR1 and CDR2: PRHDT and FYEKMQ (reference sequence). The DNA of the CDR3 is TGTGCCAGCAGCACGTTAGCGGGGGGGCTCTCTGGGGCCAACGTCCTGACTTTC. Translated: CASSTLAGGLSGANVLTF.

The chain links TRBV25-1 to TRBJ2-5, with a possible D match to TRBD1 (6 bases). CDR3 size: 16 residues. From germline, CDR1 is MGHDK and CDR2 SYGVNS. V was clipped by 5 bases and J by 3 bases, with 19 bases between them. Here the CDR3 DNA reads TGTGCCAGCAGTCCTACCCCCTACAACAGGGAAGAGACCCAGTACTTC. Translating it yields CASSPTPYNREETQYF. Complete variable domain (other parts from reference TRBV25-1 and TRBJ2-5): EADIYQTPRYLVIGTGKKITLECSQTMGHDKMYWYQQDPGMELHLIHYSYGVNSTEKGDLSSESTVSRIRTEHFPLTLESARPSHTSQYLCASSPTPYNREETQYFGPGTRLLVL.

The V and J genes are TRBV28 and TRBJ2-6; no reliable D call. Germline V CDR1 and CDR2: MDHEN, SYDVKM. The CDR3 runs to 15 residues. With 6 bases removed from V and 0 bases from J, the gap between germline ends came to 9 bases. CDR3 DNA: TGTGCCAGCAGCCCTGTGCACTCTGGGGCCAACGTCCTGACTTTC. This gives the protein CASSPVHSGANVLTF.

The chain couples TRBV18 to TRBJ1-6; TRBD1 agrees at 8 bases. There are 19 residues in the CDR3. The junction had 20 bases not matched to a gene; V was cut back by 3 bases and J by 10 bases. Germline loops: CDR1 KGHSH, CDR2 LQKENI. The CDR3 here is CASSPTRLDREGGDSPLHF. The CDR3 nucleotides are TGTGCCAGCTCACCGACACGGCTGGACAGGGAGGGGGGAGACTCACCCCTCCACTTT. Supplemented by reference TRBV18 and TRBJ1-6, the full variable domain reads NAGVMQNPRHLVRRRGQEARLRCSPMKGHSHVYWYRQLPEEGLKFMVYLQKENIIDESGMPKERFSAEFPKEGPSILRIQQVVRGDSAAYFCASSPTRLDREGGDSPLHFGNGTRLTVT.

V is TRBV30 and J is TRBJ1-2; D is ambiguous. The CDR3 runs to 13 residues. In germline, CDR1 is GTSNPN, CDR2 SVGIG (reference sequence). The germline V and J ends were trimmed by 2 bases and 8 bases, with 15 bases remaining between them. CDR3 loop: CAWSPTIELGYTF. The DNA for the CDR3 is TGTGCCTGGAGTCCCACAATTGAGCTAGGCTACACCTTC.

The V and J genes are TRBV7-8 and TRBJ2-7, with a weak D call TRBD2 (6 bases). The CDR3 sequence is 13 residues long. Per the germline V gene, CDR1 is SGHVS and CDR2 is FQNEAQ. Trimming left V 5 bases short and J 9 bases short, with 17 bases between. The DNA of the CDR3 is TGTGCCAGCAGCCCGCGGGACGGGTTGGGGCAGTACTTC. This encodes CASSPRDGLGQYF.

This chain links TRBV5-5 with TRBJ2-3, with TRBD2 matching over 10 bases. After removal of 5 bases from V and 1 base from J, the junction contained 4 bases not matched to a gene. CDR3 length: 15 residues. CDR1 and CDR2 from the germline V gene are SGHKS and YYEKEE (reference sequence). CDR3 nucleotides: TGTGCCAGCAGTTCCGGGACTAGCGGCACAGATACGCAGTATTTT. Protein: CASSSGTSGTDTQYF.

This clone was detected ten times or more. The rearrangement uses TRBV10-3 and TRBJ2-1, with TRBD2 identical over 8 bases. With 5 bases clipped from V and 6 bases from J, the junction kept 6 bases outside the gene matches. The CDR3 is made up of 14 amino acids. Germline V gene data show CDR1 as ENHRY and CDR2 as SYGVKD. The CDR3 loop is CAISTGLAPNEQFF. Here the CDR3 DNA reads TGTGCCATCAGTACCGGACTAGCCCCCAATGAGCAGTTCTTC.

CDR3 bases: TGTGCCAGCAGCTGGGCGGGACCGACTAATGAAAAACTGTTTTTT. Translated, it gives CASSWAGPTNEKLFF. The genes are TRBV5-6 and TRBJ1-4; TRBD1 is a possible D gene (5 bases). Germline V gene data show CDR1 as SGHDT and CDR2 as YYEEEE. The CDR3 sequence is 15 residues long. With 3 bases removed from V and 2 bases from J, the gap between germline ends came to 11 bases.

The genes are TRBV5-1 and TRBJ1-5; no clear D. There are 15 residues in the CDR3. Looked up from germline, CDR1 is SGHRS and CDR2 is YFSETQ. V was shortened by 4 bases and J by 3 bases, with 14 bases between the two germline ends. CDR3 sequence (DNA): TGCGCCAGCAGCCTGCTTGGGGAAGCCAATCAGCCCCAGCATTTT. Translation: CASSLLGEANQPQHF. The whole variable domain, filled in from reference TRBV5-1 and TRBJ1-5, reads KAGVTQTPRYLIKTRGQQVTLSCSPISGHRSVSWYQQTPGQGLQFLFEYFSETQRNKGNFPGRFSGRQFSNSRSEMNVSTLELGDSALYLCASSLLGEANQPQHFGDGTRLSIL.

The chain links TRBV5-4 to TRBJ2-3; no definite D call. Germline V gene lookup returns CDR1 SGHNT and CDR2 YYREEE (reference sequence). V was pared by 6 bases and J by 2 bases, with 10 bases between. The CDR3 sequence is 13 residues long. CDR3 protein: CASTIEYTDTQYF. DNA of the CDR3: TGTGCCAGCACCATAGAGTACACAGATACGCAGTATTTT. Complete variable domain (other parts from reference TRBV5-4 and TRBJ2-3): ETGVTQSPTHLIKTRGQQVTLRCSSQSGHNTVSWYQQALGQGPQFIFQYYREEENGRGNFPPRFSGLQFPNYSSELNVNALELDDSALYLCASTIEYTDTQYFGPGTRLTVL.

The chain links TRBV6-5 to TRBJ1-3, with D unclear. From germline, CDR1 is MNHEY and CDR2 SVGAGI. Trimming took 2 bases from V and 0 from J, leaving 8 bases between them. The CDR3 spans 15 residues. In DNA form, the CDR3 reads TGTGCCAGCAGTTACGGGCACGACTCTGGAAACACCATATATTTT. Protein: CASSYGHDSGNTIYF.

Only a few counts were recorded for this clone. The chain couples TRBV7-6 to TRBJ2-7; D might be TRBD2 (5 bases). The CDR3 spans 13 residues. The germline V gene encodes CDR1 SGHVS and CDR2 FNYEAQ. V was trimmed by 1 base and J by 5 bases, leaving 9 bases between them. This CDR3 is CASSLDLGDEQYF. The CDR3 nucleotides read TGTGCCAGCAGCTTAGACTTGGGAGACGAGCAGTACTTC.

The V call is TRBV30, the J call TRBJ2-2; perhaps TRBD2 as D (5 bases). Germline lookup yields CDR1 GTSNPN and CDR2 SVGIG (reference sequence). V was clipped by 2 bases and J by 2 bases, with 12 bases between them. This CDR3 is 15 amino acids long. The CDR3 loop is CAWSRRTSNTGELFF. CDR3 in DNA: TGTGCCTGGAGTAGAAGGACTTCTAACACCGGGGAGCTGTTTTTT.

This clone was counted only a few times. This sequence joins TRBV7-9 and TRBJ2-7; D may correspond to TRBD1 or TRBD2 (5 bases each). Germline V CDR1 and CDR2: SEHNR, FQNEAQ (reference sequence). The ends were cut back, 3 bases at V and 5 bases at J, with 14 bases in the middle. The CDR3 spans 14 residues. CDR3 DNA sequence: TGTGCCAGCAGCTTGATCGGCAGGGAGAACGAGCAGTACTTC. This codes for CASSLIGRENEQYF.

CDR3 nucleotide sequence: TGTGCCACCAGCAGAGAGGGGGGGGGCCCCCAAGAGACCCAGTACTTC. As protein: CATSREGGGPQETQYF. This sequence joins TRBV15 and TRBJ2-5, with D perhaps TRBD2 (7 bases). V was shortened by 0 bases and J by 1 base, with 12 bases between the two germline ends. This CDR3 is 16 amino acids long. Germline values: CDR1 LNHNV, CDR2 YYDKDF (reference sequence).

This rearrangement joins TRBV4-2 to TRBJ2-1, with TRBD2 matching 7 bases. The CDR3 extends over 16 amino acids. After removal of 3 bases from V and 2 bases from J, the junction contained 7 bases not matched to a gene. Germline V gene sequence: CDR1 LGHNA, CDR2 YNFKEQ. The CDR3 region has the DNA TGTGCCAGCAGCCAGAGGTGGGGGGGAACCTACAATGAGCAGTTCTTC. It yields the protein CASSQRWGGTYNEQFF.

The chain links TRBV30 to TRBJ2-1; no clear D. The CDR3 extends over 13 amino acids. V lost 3 bases and J 0 bases, leaving 6 bases between the germline ends. CDR1 GTSNPN and CDR2 SVGIG come from the germline V gene (reference sequence). The CDR3 region has the DNA TGTGCCTGGAGCTGGGACTCCTACAATGAGCAGTTCTTC. This codes for CAWSWDSYNEQFF.

This clone has only a few counts. The rearrangement uses TRBV19 and TRBJ1-6; D ambiguous. CDR3 length: 14 amino acids. The germline V gene has CDR1 LNHDA and CDR2 SQIVND (reference sequence). Trimming stripped 6 bases from V and 7 bases from J, with 13 bases between. As DNA, the CDR3 is TGTGCCAGTAGCGATAGGGCCATGAATTCACCCCTCCACTTT. It codes for CASSDRAMNSPLHF.

The J gene is TRBJ1-4, the V gene TRBV15, with D perhaps matching TRBD1 (6 bases). The CDR3 is made up of 15 amino acids. Germline loops: CDR1 LNHNV, CDR2 YYDKDF (reference sequence). V lost 3 bases and J 5 bases, leaving 13 bases between the germline ends. The CDR3 bases are TGTGCCACCAGCAGGCCAGGGGACAACAATGAAAAACTGTTTTTT. Residues: CATSRPGDNNEKLFF.

This clone appeared many times. The chain carries TRBV5-4 and TRBJ2-1, with 9 bases lining up with TRBD1. V shed 3 bases, J shed 9 bases, and the junction held 4 bases outside the gene matches. This CDR3 spans 13 amino acids. Per germline, CDR1 SGHNT and CDR2 YYREEE (reference sequence). The CDR3 reads CASSSWTGAEQFF. The CDR3 DNA reads TGTGCCAGCAGCTCCTGGACAGGGGCTGAGCAGTTCTTC.

This chain joins TRBV11-1 and TRBJ1-1; D might be TRBD1 (6 bases). V lost 1 base and J lost 0, with 9 bases in between. CDR1 SGHAT and CDR2 FQDESV come from the germline V gene (reference sequence). The CDR3 sequence is 15 residues long. The chain's CDR3 is CASSLGGQLNTEAFF. CDR3 DNA: TGTGCCAGCAGCTTAGGCGGACAGTTGAACACTGAAGCTTTCTTT.